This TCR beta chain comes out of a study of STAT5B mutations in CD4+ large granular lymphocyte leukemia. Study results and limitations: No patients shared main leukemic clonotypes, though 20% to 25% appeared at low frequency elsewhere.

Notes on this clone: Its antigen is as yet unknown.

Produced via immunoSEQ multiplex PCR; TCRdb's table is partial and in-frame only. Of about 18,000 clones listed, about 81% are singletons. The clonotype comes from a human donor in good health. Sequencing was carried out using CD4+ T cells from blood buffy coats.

The CDR3 here is CASSLNIMTSGSSYEQYF. The CDR3 bases are TGTGCCAGCAGCTTGAACATAATGACTAGCGGGAGCTCCTACGAGCAGTACTTC. This chain uses TRBV7-6 with TRBJ2-7, with TRBD2 identical over 12 bases. Trimming took 3 bases from V and 0 from J; bases not matched to a gene: 9. Germline V lookup: CDR1 SGHVS, CDR2 FNYEAQ. The CDR3 consists of 18 residues.